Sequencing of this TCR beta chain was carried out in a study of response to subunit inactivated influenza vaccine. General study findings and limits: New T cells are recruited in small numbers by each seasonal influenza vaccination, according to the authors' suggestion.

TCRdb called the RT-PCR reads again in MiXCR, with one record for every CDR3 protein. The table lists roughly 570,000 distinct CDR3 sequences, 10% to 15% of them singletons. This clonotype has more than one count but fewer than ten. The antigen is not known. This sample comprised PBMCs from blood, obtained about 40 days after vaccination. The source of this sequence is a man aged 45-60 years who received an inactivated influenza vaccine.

Here the CDR3 DNA reads TGTGCCAGCAGCCCCACTGGGGGACCGGTGGGGACCCAGTACTTC. Translated, it gives CASSPTGGPVGTQYF. V gene TRBV14 combines with J gene TRBJ2-5; tentatively, D is TRBD1 or TRBD2 (5 bases each). Germline V lookup: CDR1 SGHDN, CDR2 FVKESK. CDR3 length equals 15 residues. The V end lost 4 bases, the J end lost 7 bases, and 19 bases lay between the germline ends.